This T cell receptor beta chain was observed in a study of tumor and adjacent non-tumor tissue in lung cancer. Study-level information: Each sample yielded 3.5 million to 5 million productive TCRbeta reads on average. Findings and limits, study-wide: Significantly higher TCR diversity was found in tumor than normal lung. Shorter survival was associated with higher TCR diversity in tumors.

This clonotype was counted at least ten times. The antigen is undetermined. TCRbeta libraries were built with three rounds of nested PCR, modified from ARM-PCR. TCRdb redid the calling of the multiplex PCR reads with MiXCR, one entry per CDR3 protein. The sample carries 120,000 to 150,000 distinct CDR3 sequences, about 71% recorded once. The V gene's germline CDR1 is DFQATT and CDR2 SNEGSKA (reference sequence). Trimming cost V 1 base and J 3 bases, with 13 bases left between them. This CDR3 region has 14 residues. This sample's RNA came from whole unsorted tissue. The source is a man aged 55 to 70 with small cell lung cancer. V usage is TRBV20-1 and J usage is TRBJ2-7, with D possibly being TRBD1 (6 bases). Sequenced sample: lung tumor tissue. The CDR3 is CSARGQAAGYEQYF. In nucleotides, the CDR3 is TGCAGTGCTAGAGGACAGGCCGCCGGCTACGAGCAGTACTTC.